This TCR beta chain was identified during a study of T cell responses to AZD1222 COVID-19 vaccine. In the study overall: Second-dose recipients at about 4 or about 12 weeks were treated as one pooled group.

Generated by immunoSEQ multiplex PCR, the TCRdb table keeps only in-frame clones and is missing some. Of 150,000 to 200,000 clones in the sample, 90% were seen once. Per the germline V gene, CDR1 is MNHEY and CDR2 is SMNVEV (reference sequence). V was cut by 2 bases and J by 4 bases, with 17 bases left in between. This CDR3 has 16 amino acids. Material: peripheral blood, obtained on day 0 of AZD1222 vaccination. This receptor was taken from an adult in good health. The chain links TRBV27 to TRBJ2-5, with D maybe TRBD1 (5 bases). Here the CDR3 reads CASSLIPDKGLETQYF. The CDR3 coding sequence is TGTGCCAGCAGTTTAATCCCGGACAAGGGGTTAGAGACCCAGTACTTC.